This T cell receptor (beta chain) was recorded in a study of early T cells in non-severe SARS-CoV-2 infection. Overall study: With bulk RNA from unsorted whole blood as input, sequencing yielded unpaired chains.

Unique molecular identifiers were affixed to single, distinct cDNA molecules. TCRdb processed the 5' RACE reads anew with MiXCR; each CDR3 protein has one entry. Of about 64,000 distinct CDR3 sequences listed, less than 15% were seen once; the top ten hold about 4%. This clonotype was detected many times. Its antigen is still unknown. Notes on the study in general: Reliance on VDJdb matching favored anti-spike CD8 responses; private and CD4 specificities were missed.

After removal of 5 bases from V and 4 bases from J, the junction contained 4 bases not matched to a gene. This CDR3 contains 13 residues. CDR1 and CDR2 from the germline V gene are MNHEY and SMNVEV (reference sequence). The V and J genes are TRBV27 and TRBJ1-2; 7 bases map to TRBD1. The sample was whole blood. This TCR was recovered from an adult who was a healthcare worker with PCR-confirmed SARS-CoV-2 infection or an uninfected control (not recorded which). In nucleotides, the CDR3 is TGTGCCAGCAGTCCAGGGGGGACCTATGGCTACACCTTC. This encodes CASSPGGTYGYTF.